The T cell receptor (beta chain) under discussion was sequenced for a study of identical twins. CDR3 length: 13 amino acids. From germline, CDR1 is SGHVS and CDR2 FNYEAQ. The V and J ends lost 8 bases and 5 bases, in that order; junction bases with no gene match: 9. TCRdb recomputed calls from the 5' RACE reads with MiXCR, one row per CDR3 protein. The sample contains some 630,000 distinct CDR3 sequences, under 8.5% of which appear only once. This clonotype showed up just a few times. These sequences were also reported in another study, on yellow fever vaccine responses in identical twins.

This clonotype was sampled from a woman aged 18-29 years in good health. Sequenced sample: PBMCs. This chain connects TRBV7-6 to TRBJ2-7, with 7 nucleotides matching TRBD1. In DNA form, the CDR3 reads TGTGCCAGCCCCAGACAGGGTGTCCACGAGCAGTACTTC. This translates into CASPRQGVHEQYF.